The present TCR beta chain was sequenced within a study of beta chain features in type 1 diabetes. Study context: There was similarity between patients and healthy donors in age, gender and cell yields.

Study results and caveats: Across patients, naive, central memory and Treg TCRB repertoires exhibited apparently greater similarity than was observed across healthy donors. Because the template was cDNA, high-expressing cells might be over-represented. Shorter templates might be favored by PCR, equally in patients and controls.

This clone was picked up a small number of times. Its antigen remains unknown. Germline CDR1 and CDR2: SGDLS and YYNGEE. The CDR3 has 18 amino acids. V shed 3 bases and J 2 bases; nucleotides not matched to a gene: 9. Expressed TCRB transcripts got sequenced, as all isolated RNA was reverse transcribed. TCRdb's table, derived via immunoSEQ multiplex PCR, lists solely in-frame clones and lacks some. The sample includes some 270,000 clones, 7.5% to 9.5% of them seen just once. This sequence was found in a woman aged 18-29 years in good health. The rearrangement links TRBV9 to TRBJ2-3, with 13 bases identical to TRBD2. Sample: central memory CD4+ T cells from blood. CDR3 in amino acids: CASSATPGTSGTTDTQYF. The CDR3 DNA follows: TGTGCCAGCAGCGCAACCCCCGGGACTAGCGGGACCACAGATACGCAGTATTTT.